These T cell receptor beta chains were read from a single sample in a study of T cell responses to AZD1222 COVID-19 vaccine. Assay used: immunoSEQ multiplex PCR; TCRdb lists only in-frame clones, some missing. This sample yields roughly 120,000 clones, of which 88% are seen a single time; about 19% belongs to the top ten. Material: peripheral blood, obtained on day 0 of MenACWY control vaccination. The origin of the receptors is an adult in good health. CDR3s include the opening cysteine and the closing phenylalanine or tryptophan. Each record gives: V gene, clone size, D gene, J gene, CDR3 protein, CDR3 DNA. A D gene is named only where the DNA matches it firmly. Size values are once, few and many counts, or a class for expanded clones, and some rows have none.

TRBV21-1,-,-,TRBJ1-5,CASSKAQGLFSNQPQHF,TGTGCCAGCAGCAAAGCACAGGGCCTTTTTAGCAATCAGCCCCAGCATTTT
TRBV5-5,once,-,TRBJ2-7,CASSLLWGGYEQYF,TGTGCCAGCAGCTTACTCTGGGGCGGCTACGAGCAGTACTTC
TRBV19,-,TRBD1,TRBJ2-5,CASTPRGRGETQYF,TGTGCCAGTACCCCTCGCGGCAGGGGGGAGACCCAGTACTTC
TRBV27,-,TRBD1,TRBJ1-1,CASSTTGVTGAFF,TGTGCCAGCAGTACCACAGGGGTGACTGGAGCTTTCTTT
TRBV9,-,-,TRBJ1-2,CASSVAIGRNYGYTF,TGTGCCAGCAGCGTAGCTATTGGCAGGAACTATGGCTACACCTTC
TRBV6-5,-,TRBD2,TRBJ2-3,CASSLTGTSRIPTQYF,TGTGCCAGCAGTTTGACCGGGACTAGTCGGATTCCTACGCAGTATTTT
TRBV19,-,-,TRBJ2-3,CASSEPPRGVEGGTQYF,TGTGCCAGTAGCGAACCCCCGCGGGGTGTGGAGGGTGGTACGCAGTATTTT
TRBV27,once,TRBD1,TRBJ1-4,CASSRRTGANEKLFF,TGTGCCAGCAGCCGAAGGACAGGGGCTAATGAAAAACTGTTTTTT
TRBV28,once,-,TRBJ2-7,CASSFRAYYEQYF,TGTGCCAGCAGTTTCAGGGCCTACTACGAGCAGTACTTC
TRBV19,-,-,TRBJ1-6,CASSIGRQASPLHF,TGTGCCAGTAGTATAGGACGACAGGCTTCACCCCTCCACTTT
TRBV10-1,-,-,TRBJ2-1,CASGSLIASNEQFF,TGCGCCAGCGGCAGCTTGATCGCCAGCAATGAGCAGTTCTTC
TRBV7-9,-,-,TRBJ2-7,CASSLQGSGYEQYF,TGTGCCAGCAGCCTGCAGGGTAGTGGCTACGAGCAGTACTTC
TRBV15,few,TRBD1,TRBJ1-5,CATSRWGQLQPQHF,TGTGCCACCAGCAGATGGGGACAGCTCCAGCCCCAGCATTTT
TRBV11-1,-,-,TRBJ2-1,CASSLGLDYNEQFF,TGTGCCAGCAGCTTAGGACTAGACTACAATGAGCAGTTCTTC
TRBV7-8,-,-,TRBJ2-1,CASSLGVQYSYNEQFF,TGTGCCAGCAGCTTGGGTGTTCAGTACTCCTACAATGAGCAGTTCTTC
TRBV2,once,-,TRBJ2-3,CASSERKHTDTQYF,TGTGCCAGCAGTGAGCGGAAGCACACAGATACGCAGTATTTT
TRBV30,-,-,TRBJ1-2,CAWMSPERHYGYTF,TGTGCCTGGATGTCGCCAGAGAGGCACTATGGCTACACCTTC
TRBV5-6,-,-,TRBJ1-2,CASSLNGLYGYTF,TGTGCCAGCAGCCTAAACGGCCTCTATGGCTACACCTTC
TRBV7-6,-,-,TRBJ1-1,CASSLAPNTEAFF,TGTGCCAGCAGCTTAGCTCCGAACACTGAAGCTTTCTTT
TRBV5-4,-,TRBD2,TRBJ2-2,CASSLGLAANTGELFF,TGTGCCAGCAGCTTGGGACTAGCGGCCAACACCGGGGAGCTGTTTTTT
TRBV15,-,-,TRBJ2-7,CATSLYRVHEQYF,TGTGCCACCAGCCTATACAGGGTCCACGAGCAGTACTTC
TRBV10-1,-,-,TRBJ2-3,CASSGPSEEDTQYF,TGCGCCAGCAGTGGACCTAGCGAAGAAGATACGCAGTATTTT
TRBV4-1,-,TRBD2,TRBJ2-7,CASSQDTPGAGGLYEQYF,TGCGCCAGCAGCCAAGACACCCCCGGAGCGGGAGGGTTGTACGAGCAGTACTTC
TRBV19,-,TRBD2,TRBJ2-2,CASSRWTSGELFF,TGTGCCAGTAGTAGATGGACTAGCGGGGAGCTGTTTTTT
TRBV28,few,-,TRBJ2-7,CASSFWRLTYEQYF,TGTGCCAGCAGTTTTTGGAGACTGACCTACGAGCAGTACTTC
TRBV5-6,-,-,TRBJ2-7,CASSLQLGRTYEQYF,TGTGCCAGCAGCTTGCAATTAGGGAGAACCTACGAGCAGTACTTC
TRBV5-1,-,-,TRBJ1-1,CASSWGAAMNTEAFF,TGCGCCAGCAGCTGGGGGGCAGCAATGAACACTGAAGCTTTCTTT
TRBV6-5,few,-,TRBJ1-4,CASSYWGSNEKLFF,TGTGCCAGCAGTTATTGGGGGAGTAATGAAAAACTGTTTTTT
TRBV28,-,-,TRBJ2-7,CASSRDSYEQYF,TGTGCCAGCAGCCGCGACAGCTACGAGCAGTACTTC
TRBV5-1,-,-,TRBJ1-1,CASSYGGERGTEAFF,TGCGCCAGCAGCTATGGTGGGGAAAGAGGAACTGAAGCTTTCTTT
TRBV10-2,-,TRBD1,TRBJ1-6,CASTPGTGPSPLHF,TGCGCCAGCACCCCCGGGACAGGGCCTTCACCCCTCCACTTT
TRBV19,-,-,TRBJ1-2,CASSIDGAASYGYTF,TGTGCCAGTAGTATAGACGGCGCTGCCAGTTATGGCTACACCTTC
TRBV2,-,TRBD2,TRBJ2-7,CASSLKVGTSSYEQYF,TGTGCCAGCAGTCTAAAGGTGGGGACTAGCTCCTACGAGCAGTACTTC
TRBV20-1,-,-,TRBJ2-1,CSAFFNEQFF,TGCAGTGCTTTCTTCAATGAGCAGTTCTTC
TRBV2,-,TRBD1,TRBJ2-6,CASRGTGQMGANVLTF,TGTGCCAGCAGGGGGACAGGCCAAATGGGGGCCAACGTCCTGACTTTC
TRBV2,-,-,TRBJ2-1,CASSARGLFDNEQFF,TGTGCCAGCAGTGCCCGAGGGCTCTTCGACAATGAGCAGTTCTTC
TRBV5-1,-,-,TRBJ2-7,CASSFSGVSGSEQYF,TGCGCCAGCAGCTTCTCTGGAGTGTCCGGGTCCGAGCAGTACTTC
TRBV19,once,TRBD1,TRBJ1-4,CASLGDRGNEKLFF,TGTGCCAGTTTGGGGGACAGGGGGAATGAAAAACTGTTTTTT
TRBV28,-,-,TRBJ1-2,CASSFVGANYGYTF,TGTGCCAGCAGTTTTGTGGGGGCTAACTATGGCTACACCTTC
TRBV4-2,-,-,TRBJ2-5,CASSPKRVGERETQYF,TGTGCCAGCAGCCCGAAAAGGGTGGGGGAACGGGAGACCCAGTACTTC
TRBV4-2,-,TRBD2,TRBJ2-7,CASGRGRGNYEQYF,TGTGCCAGCGGGCGAGGGCGGGGGAACTACGAGCAGTACTTC
TRBV3-1/TRBV3-2,-,-,TRBJ2-1,CASRRDVEQFF,TGTGCCAGCAGGAGGGACGTTGAGCAGTTCTTC
TRBV7-9,-,-,TRBJ1-2,CASSRGVGYTF,TGTGCCAGCAGCCGTGGGGTTGGCTACACCTTC
TRBV10-3,-,-,TRBJ1-3,CAISANSGNTIYF,TGTGCCATCAGCGCCAACTCTGGAAACACCATATATTTT
TRBV28,-,TRBD2,TRBJ2-3,CASSYEGLAGSGRVSTDTQYF,TGTGCCAGCAGTTATGAGGGACTAGCGGGATCGGGGAGGGTCAGCACAGATACGCAGTATTTT
TRBV6-5,-,TRBD1,TRBJ2-7,CASSRVDRDREQYF,TGTGCCAGCAGTCGAGTAGACAGGGACAGGGAGCAGTACTTC